Sequencing of this TCR beta chain was carried out in a study of blood T cell repertoires in COVID-19. Study-level background: There were acute and convalescent COVID-19 samples, and they came from the United States, Italy and Spain. The cDNA or gDNA used as material had been derived from T cells, B-cell-depleted T cells, or PBMCs.

Germline loops: CDR1 MNHEY, CDR2 SMNVEV (reference sequence). The CDR3 runs to 14 residues. V was cut by 5 bases and J by 1 base, with 11 bases left in between. Per the study methods: Nucleated cell number was recorded as an estimate derived from reference gene primer amplification. The assay was immunoSEQ multiplex PCR, and TCRdb's table has in-frame clones only and misses some. The V and J calls and clone size were taken over from that table, and D and trimming were inferred from the DNA. Here the sample spans 55,000 to 80,000 clones, about 76% being singletons. The rearrangement links TRBV27 to TRBJ1-1; D is possibly TRBD1 (5 bases). Sequences were obtained from peripheral blood. The receptor's source is a human donor in a cohort sampled during active COVID-19. This CDR3 is CASSPMGRNTEAFF. The CDR3 nucleotides are TGTGCCAGCAGTCCTATGGGGCGGAACACTGAAGCTTTCTTT.